A single sample is the source of the 2 T cell receptor beta chains below, sequenced in a study of T cell responses to AZD1222 COVID-19 vaccine. The table came from immunoSEQ multiplex PCR; TCRdb's copy has only in-frame clones and leaves some out. The table has over 150,000 clones, over 75% seen once. The material sequenced was peripheral blood, taken 28 days after the second AZD1222 dose. The receptors stem from an adult who received the AZD1222 COVID-19 vaccine.

This clone occurred once. The chain has TRBV20-1 and TRBJ2-1; no reliable D call. V was pared by 3 bases and J by 6 bases, with 12 bases between. The length of the CDR3 is 13 residues. CDR1 is DFQATT and CDR2 is SNEGSKA in the germline V gene (reference sequence). The CDR3 sequence is CSASHLVFNEQFF. The CDR3 coding sequence is TGCAGTGCTAGTCACCTAGTCTTCAATGAGCAGTTCTTC.

J is TRBJ1-1 and V is TRBV3-1 (or the pseudogene TRBV3-2); D remains unclear. Germline V lookup: CDR1 LGHDT, CDR2 YNNKEL (reference sequence). Trimming removed 4 bases from V and 0 bases from J, with 3 bases in between. This CDR3 has 12 amino acids. DNA for the CDR3: TGTGCCAGCAGCCGGGTGAACACTGAAGCTTTCTTT. Amino acid sequence: CASSRVNTEAFF.